The following is a T cell receptor (beta chain) sequence with its context. The data were taken from a study of control samples from healthy donors and cancer patients. The assay was immunoSEQ multiplex PCR, and TCRdb's table has in-frame clones only and misses some. The table has tens of thousands of clones, approximately 95% seen once. This TCR derives from a young man in good health. The sequencing input was blood.

DNA of the CDR3: TGTGCCAGCAGCCCACAGGCGAGTTCCTACGAGCAGTACTTC. It translates to CASSPQASSYEQYF. This chain connects TRBV7-9 to TRBJ2-7; D might be TRBD1 (5 bases). There are 14 residues in the CDR3. Trimming removed 5 bases from V and 1 base from J, with 12 bases in between. Germline V gene data show CDR1 as SEHNR and CDR2 as FQNEAQ (reference sequence).